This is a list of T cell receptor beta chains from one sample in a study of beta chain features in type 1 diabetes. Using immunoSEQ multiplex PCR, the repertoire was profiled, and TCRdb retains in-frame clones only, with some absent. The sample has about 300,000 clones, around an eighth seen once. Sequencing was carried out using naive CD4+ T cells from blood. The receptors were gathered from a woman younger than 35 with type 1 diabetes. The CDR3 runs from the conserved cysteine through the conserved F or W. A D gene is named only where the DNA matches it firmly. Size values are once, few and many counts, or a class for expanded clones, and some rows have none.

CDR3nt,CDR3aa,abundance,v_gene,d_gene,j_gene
TGCGCCAGCAGCTTGAGGGGGAGAGGCCCGAACACTGAAGCTTTCTTT,CASSLRGRGPNTEAFF,few,TRBV5-1,-,TRBJ1-1
TGTGCCAGCAGCCAAACCGGGACTAGCGGGAATGGGGCGCAGTATTTT,CASSQTGTSGNGAQYF,few,TRBV14,TRBD2,TRBJ2-3
TGTGCCAGCAGCCAAGCGGGAGAGACCTACAATGAGCAGTTCTTC,CASSQAGETYNEQFF,few,TRBV11-2,TRBD2,TRBJ2-1
TGTGCCAGCAGTTTAGTGCGTCTAGCGGGCCTAGTGGGCACAGATACGCAGTATTTT,CASSLVRLAGLVGTDTQYF,-,TRBV27,TRBD2,TRBJ2-3
TGTGCCACCTGGGGGGGACAGGGTAACCCGTATAGCAATCAGCCCCAGCATTTT,CATWGGQGNPYSNQPQHF,-,TRBV11-2,TRBD1,TRBJ1-5
TGTGCCAGCAGCTTAGCGCGGGGACAGCTAGCCAAAAACATTCAGTACTTC,CASSLARGQLAKNIQYF,-,TRBV7-9,-,TRBJ2-4
TGCAGCGCCAGGGACCGGGGGGGAGAGACCCAGTACTTC,CSARDRGGETQYF,many,TRBV29-1,TRBD2,TRBJ2-5
TGTGCCAGCTCACCACGGAGGGACAGTGAGCAGTTCTTC,CASSPRRDSEQFF,-,TRBV18,-,TRBJ2-1
TGTGCCAGCAGGGGGACAGGATCCTATGGCTACACCTTC,CASRGTGSYGYTF,-,TRBV25-1,TRBD1,TRBJ1-2
TGTGCCAGCAGCCGCGGGGACAGGGGATATGGCTACACCTTC,CASSRGDRGYGYTF,-,TRBV7-2,TRBD1,TRBJ1-2
TGTGCCAGCAGCCCGGACAGGAATCAGCCCCAGCATTTT,CASSPDRNQPQHF,-,TRBV11-2,TRBD1,TRBJ1-5
TGCGCCAGCAGCCAAGATTTCGGGACATCAGCCGGGGAGCTGTTTTTT,CASSQDFGTSAGELFF,-,TRBV4-3,-,TRBJ2-2
TGTGCCAGCAGCTTGGGGACAGGGGCCTACGAGCAGTACTTC,CASSLGTGAYEQYF,few,TRBV7-9,TRBD1,TRBJ2-7
TGCGCCAGCAGCGCTCGACAGGGGGCAGGTGGGGCCAACGTCCTGACTTTC,CASSARQGAGGANVLTF,-,TRBV5-1,TRBD1,TRBJ2-6
TGTGCCAGCAGCTTAGAGCGGCACTACGAGCAGTACTTC,CASSLERHYEQYF,-,TRBV11-2,-,TRBJ2-7
TGTGCCAGCAGTGAACAGGGTTCGGCCACAGATACGCAGTATTTT,CASSEQGSATDTQYF,few,TRBV25-1,-,TRBJ2-3
TGTGCCAGCAGCCTCGGACTAGCGGGAGGACCCGGGGAGCTGTTTTTT,CASSLGLAGGPGELFF,few,TRBV7-3,TRBD2,TRBJ2-2
TGTGCCAGCTCACCTTCCGCGGTCGTGTATCGGGGCACTGAAGCTTTCTTT,CASSPSAVVYRGTEAFF,-,TRBV18,-,TRBJ1-1
TGTGCCAGCAGCCGCTTAGGAGGGGCGACCCAGTACTTC,CASSRLGGATQYF,few,TRBV5-4,-,TRBJ2-5
TGTGCCAGCAGCTTGAAAAGCGGGAGCCGCTCCTACAATGAGCAGTTCTTC,CASSLKSGSRSYNEQFF,-,TRBV7-2,TRBD2,TRBJ2-1
TGTGCCTGGAACAGGGGCGACTATGGCTACACCTTC,CAWNRGDYGYTF,-,TRBV30,TRBD1,TRBJ1-2
TGCGCCAGCAGCCCCGGGACTTACCCTAGCACAGATACGCAGTATTTT,CASSPGTYPSTDTQYF,-,TRBV5-1,-,TRBJ2-3
TGTGCCAGCTCACAGCGGGAGGGCGGAAACAATGAGCAGTTCTTC,CASSQREGGNNEQFF,few,TRBV18,TRBD2,TRBJ2-1
TGTGCCAGCAGTGCGTCCAGATACCAAGAGACCCAGTACTTC,CASSASRYQETQYF,-,TRBV25-1,-,TRBJ2-5
TGCGCCAGCACCCCCCACTCGAGCTCCTACAATGAGCAGTTCTTC,CASTPHSSSYNEQFF,few,TRBV5-1,-,TRBJ2-1
TGTGCCAGCAGCTTAGCGCTGGGCAGGGGAGATCAGCCCCAGCATTTT,CASSLALGRGDQPQHF,-,TRBV7-8,-,TRBJ1-5
TGTGCCAGCAGTGAAAGGATAGAGAGGGGAGGAACAGATACGCAGTATTTT,CASSERIERGGTDTQYF,few,TRBV2,-,TRBJ2-3
TGTGCCAGCAGTGAAGAAAGCGGGACGGGCATTCAGTACTTC,CASSEESGTGIQYF,few,TRBV6-1,TRBD2,TRBJ2-4
TGCGCCAGCAGCTTGTCGGTCCGGGAGAACACCGGGGAGCTGTTTTTT,CASSLSVRENTGELFF,-,TRBV5-1,-,TRBJ2-2
TGTGCCAGCAGCCCCGTCGGGGGTAGATCTGGAAACACCATATATTTT,CASSPVGGRSGNTIYF,few,TRBV9,-,TRBJ1-3
TGTGCCAGCAGCCAAAGAGGGAGTAGCACAGATACGCAGTATTTT,CASSQRGSSTDTQYF,few,TRBV7-2,-,TRBJ2-3
TGTGCCAGCAGCGTTAGTACTCAAGAGACCCAGTACTTC,CASSVSTQETQYF,-,TRBV9,-,TRBJ2-5
TGTGCCAGCAGCTTTAAACGGCCCCTAGGAACTGAAGCTTTCTTT,CASSFKRPLGTEAFF,once,TRBV7-9,-,TRBJ1-1
TGTGCCAGCAGCCCTCGAACTAGCGGGAGGTCCTACAATGAGCAGTTCTTC,CASSPRTSGRSYNEQFF,few,TRBV11-2,TRBD2,TRBJ2-1
TGTGCCATCAGGCTAGGGACAGATGGCTACACCTTC,CAIRLGTDGYTF,-,TRBV10-3,TRBD1,TRBJ1-2
TGTGCCAGCGGGGAACAGGGTGCCGGGGAGCTGTTTTTT,CASGEQGAGELFF,-,TRBV11-2,-,TRBJ2-2
TGTGCCAGCTCACCAGGGCAGGGGCAAGAGACCCAGTACTTC,CASSPGQGQETQYF,few,TRBV18,-,TRBJ2-5
TGTGCCAGCAGTGATGCGGGTTCCGGGGAGCTGTTTTTT,CASSDAGSGELFF,few,TRBV2,-,TRBJ2-2
TGTGCCAGCAGTAACAGGGTGAGCACTGAAGCTTTCTTT,CASSNRVSTEAFF,few,TRBV6-5,-,TRBJ1-1
TGTGCCAGCAGCTTGGACCGGCAGGCCGCCCCCTACGAGCAGTACTTC,CASSLDRQAAPYEQYF,few,TRBV5-4,-,TRBJ2-7
TGCGCCAGCAGCTTTCGGGACTCCACTGAAGCTTTCTTT,CASSFRDSTEAFF,few,TRBV5-1,-,TRBJ1-1
TGTGCCAGCAGCCAAGAGTATCAGGCCTACGAGCAGTACTTC,CASSQEYQAYEQYF,-,TRBV4-2,-,TRBJ2-7
TGTGCCATCAGTGAGTCAGGGGTCGGTCAGCCCCAGCATTTT,CAISESGVGQPQHF,-,TRBV10-3,-,TRBJ1-5
TGTGCCAGCAGTTACTCGCTAGCGTTCGGCTCCTACGAGCAGTACTTC,CASSYSLAFGSYEQYF,few,TRBV6-5,-,TRBJ2-7
TGCGCCAGCAGCGCCGCGAGGGATGGCCGCTCCTACAATGAGCAGTTCTTC,CASSAARDGRSYNEQFF,few,TRBV5-1,-,TRBJ2-1
TGTGCCAGCAGGGCTGGGCTCTCTGGAAACACCATATATTTT,CASRAGLSGNTIYF,-,TRBV6-6,-,TRBJ1-3
TGCGCCAGCAAGGGGAGGCCAGCTAGCGATGAGCAGTTCTTC,CASKGRPASDEQFF,few,TRBV5-1,-,TRBJ2-1
TGTGCCAGTCACCTTCAGGCTAGCAATCAGCCCCAGCATTTT,CASHLQASNQPQHF,-,TRBV19,-,TRBJ1-5
TGTGCCAGCAGTCCGAGACTAGCGGGGAACACCGGGGAGCTGTTTTTT,CASSPRLAGNTGELFF,-,TRBV7-9,TRBD2,TRBJ2-2
TGTGCCAGCAGTTCCTCCGGACTAGATACGCAGTATTTT,CASSSSGLDTQYF,-,TRBV27,-,TRBJ2-3
TGTGCCAGCAGCTTAGTCGAGCGGGAGGGCTTCGAGCAGTACTTC,CASSLVEREGFEQYF,-,TRBV7-9,TRBD2,TRBJ2-7
TGCGCCAGCTCGCCGGGACAGGGGCTCACAGATACGCAGTATTTT,CASSPGQGLTDTQYF,few,TRBV5-1,TRBD1,TRBJ2-3
TGTGCCAGCAGCCCGCACCCTCAGGTGGGTGGCTACACCTTC,CASSPHPQVGGYTF,once,TRBV7-2,-,TRBJ1-2
TGTGCCACCTCCGGGACTAGTCGAGAGACCCAGTACTTC,CATSGTSRETQYF,few,TRBV6-1,TRBD2,TRBJ2-5
TGTGCCACCTTAGGGGTCTTTGCACTGTCCTACAATGAGCAGTTCTTC,CATLGVFALSYNEQFF,few,TRBV28,-,TRBJ2-1